This T cell receptor (beta chain) was retrieved from a study of cytomegalovirus exposure and HLA in healthy donors. Notes on this clone: The antigen remains undetermined.

Whole-study results and caveats: An observed cluster of highly shared sequence variants was recorded as a likely sequencing artifact.

The CDR3 runs to 11 residues. V was pared by 6 bases and J by 4 bases, with 6 bases between. Germline values: CDR1 SNHLY, CDR2 FYNNEI. The PCR ran on 60 Vbeta and 13 Jbeta primers. TCRdb's table, derived via immunoSEQ multiplex PCR, lists solely in-frame clones and lacks some. This sample has 180,000 or so clones, with more than 80% found just once. The V call is TRBV2, the J call TRBJ1-2; D is undetermined. Sequenced: PBMCs. The TCR sequence derives from a woman aged 18-29 years in good health and CMV-seropositive. The CDR3 sequence: CASRQFYGYTF. In DNA, the CDR3 is TGTGCCAGCAGGCAGTTCTATGGCTACACCTTC.